The rows below give T cell receptor beta chains drawn from one sample of a study of early T cells in non-severe SARS-CoV-2 infection. In TCRdb, the 5' RACE reads were re-called with MiXCR into one record per CDR3 protein. The table lists about 42,000 distinct CDR3 sequences, 7.1% of them singletons. Sample: whole blood. The source is an adult who was a healthcare worker with PCR-confirmed SARS-CoV-2 infection or an uninfected control (not recorded which). The conserved cysteine and the conserved F or W are not part of the CDR3 here. D genes are given only for firm matches. Size is stated for part of the rows, as once, few or many counts, or as a class when the clone is expanded.

j_call,clone_size,d_call,v_call,cdr3_aa
TRBJ1-1,many,-,TRBV18,ASSPPQTEAF
TRBJ2-1,-,TRBD1,TRBV7-6,ASSPLRQGTYNEQF
TRBJ1-2,many,-,TRBV4-1,ASSRLGYGYT
TRBJ2-5,-,TRBD1,TRBV11-2,ASSSTGGIGETQY
TRBJ2-7,many,TRBD1,TRBV18,ASSPLPGQGYEQY
TRBJ2-1,many,-,TRBV7-2,ASSLLGRWAVSYNEQF
TRBJ2-7,many,-,TRBV14,ASSPPEWRGHEQY
TRBJ2-7,-,-,TRBV27,ASSSGIQYEQY
TRBJ1-1,many,TRBD1,TRBV6-5,ATLRRQGGWTEAF
TRBJ1-2,few,TRBD1,TRBV5-1,ASSSRQGATNYGYT
TRBJ2-2,many,TRBD1,TRBV5-1,ASSSYPDRAKFGELF
TRBJ2-2,-,TRBD1,TRBV29-1,SVEGGQGQNTGELF
TRBJ1-2,few,TRBD1,TRBV14,ASSQESGTANYGYT
TRBJ2-1,-,TRBD2,TRBV20-1,SARKAGGLDIEQF
TRBJ2-4,-,TRBD2,TRBV20-1,SATGRGAENIQY
TRBJ2-7,-,-,TRBV7-6,ASSLGRIYEQY
TRBJ1-6,many,-,TRBV2,ASKPSRGGDFGNSPLH
TRBJ1-1,many,-,TRBV19,ASTNMNTEAF
TRBJ1-3,-,-,TRBV2,ASIRQVAGNTIY
TRBJ2-7,few,-,TRBV6-2/TRBV6-3,ASSYPPGTYEQY
TRBJ2-3,many,TRBD1,TRBV20-1,SARAGQESTDTQY
TRBJ2-7,-,-,TRBV2,ASSDTVPTYEQY
TRBJ2-7,-,TRBD1,TRBV3-1,ASSLSGTGTGEQY
TRBJ2-2,-,-,TRBV5-6,ASSLVSNGELF
TRBJ2-2,few,-,TRBV20-1,SARDPEAGDTGELF
TRBJ1-1,large,-,TRBV27,ASSLSGEAF
TRBJ2-3,few,-,TRBV4-1,ASSQGGRAHTDTQY
TRBJ2-1,many,-,TRBV12-3/TRBV12-4,ASKDFSSYNEQF
TRBJ1-3,few,-,TRBV7-2,ASSLVPGFYGTSGNTIY
TRBJ2-1,many,TRBD2,TRBV20-1,SASIAGGTYNEQF
TRBJ2-3,-,-,TRBV12-5,ASGLYAGSRTDTQY
TRBJ2-5,many,-,TRBV10-2,ASMGVAQETQY
TRBJ2-2,few,-,TRBV18,ASSPEDDSTGELF